The 12 T cell receptor beta chains presented below share a single source sample, sequenced in a study of blood T cell repertoires in COVID-19. Clones were read by immunoSEQ multiplex PCR, and TCRdb kept only the in-frame ones, dropping some. The sample holds 200,000 to 250,000 clones, almost 85% seen once. The sequenced sample consisted of peripheral blood. The source of these receptors is a woman between 65 and 79 years old with COVID-19, enrolled during active disease.

The V and J genes are TRBV7-3 and TRBJ2-2; D possibly corresponds to TRBD1 (6 bases). V was cut by 1 base and J by 5 bases, with 14 bases left in between. CDR1 is SGHTA, CDR2 FQGTGA, per germline. CDR3 length: 16 amino acids. This chain's CDR3 is CASSLIMTGLTGELFF. The CDR3, as DNA: TGTGCCAGCAGCTTAATTATGACAGGTCTTACCGGGGAGCTGTTTTTT.

V gene TRBV2 combines with J gene TRBJ2-3; perhaps TRBD2 as D (6 bases). Trimming shortened V by 4 bases and J by 6 bases, and 11 bases separated the two germline ends. The CDR3 is 13 residues long. Germline CDR1 and CDR2: SNHLY and FYNNEI. CDR3 region: CASSVTSFDTQYF. The CDR3 nucleotides are TGTGCCAGCAGTGTCACTAGCTTTGATACGCAGTATTTT.

The chain carries TRBV10-3 and TRBJ2-1, with D perhaps matching TRBD1 (6 bases). Germline CDR1 ENHRY, CDR2 SYGVKD. The ends were cut back, 4 bases at V and 4 bases at J, with 17 bases in the middle. There are 16 residues in the CDR3. CDR3 amino acids: CAISASTGQTYNEQFF. CDR3 bases: TGTGCCATCAGTGCGAGCACAGGGCAGACATACAATGAGCAGTTCTTC.

There are a few counts of this clone. V usage is TRBV7-3 and J usage is TRBJ2-3, with unresolved D. The CDR3 is made up of 14 amino acids. Germline V gene data show CDR1 as SGHTA and CDR2 as FQGTGA. Trimming stripped 7 bases from V and 0 bases from J, with 11 bases between. This CDR3 is CASKSSSSTDTQYF. Written as DNA, the CDR3 is TGTGCCAGCAAGAGTAGCTCTAGCACAGATACGCAGTATTTT.

This clone was seen a few times. The J gene is TRBJ1-6, the V gene TRBV15; weak D call: TRBD1 (5 bases). CDR1 and CDR2 (germline): LNHNV, YYDKDF (reference sequence). V was shortened by 1 base and J by 7 bases, with 14 bases between the two germline ends. This CDR3 contains 16 residues. The CDR3: CATSRGGPVGNSPLHF. CDR3 nucleotide sequence: TGTGCCACCAGCAGAGGGGGCCCAGTCGGGAATTCACCCCTCCACTTT. Full variable domain (missing parts from reference TRBV15 and TRBJ1-6): DAMVIQNPRYQVTQFGKPVTLSCSQTLNHNVMYWYQQKSSQAPKLLFHYYDKDFNNEADTPDNFQSRRPNTSFCFLDIRSPGLGDTAMYLCATSRGGPVGNSPLHFGNGTRLTVT.

This clone turned up a few times. CDR3 DNA: TGTGCCAGCAGCTTCGAGGGAAGCAGTGAAGCTTTCTTT. Translation gives CASSFEGSSEAFF. V usage is TRBV11-2 and J usage is TRBJ1-1; D call uncertain. The CDR3 loop spans 13 amino acids. Trimming cost V 3 bases and J 7 bases, with 12 bases left between them. CDR1 SGHAT and CDR2 FQNNGV come from the germline V gene.

This chain joins TRBV5-8 and TRBJ1-5; D is unclear. The CDR3 is 13 amino acids. Trimming left V 7 bases short and J 4 bases short, with 12 bases between. Germline V gene data show CDR1 as SGHTS and CDR2 as YDEGEE. CDR3 loop: CASGRRSNQPQHF. Here the CDR3 DNA reads TGTGCCAGCGGAAGGCGGTCTAATCAGCCCCAGCATTTT.

This clone was seen more than once but under ten times. The chain has TRBV20-1 and TRBJ1-6; TRBD1 is a possible D gene (6 bases). The V gene lost 3 bases and the J gene lost 0 bases, with 15 bases spanning the gap. Per the germline V gene, CDR1 is DFQATT and CDR2 is SNEGSKA (reference sequence). This CDR3 comprises 17 residues. CDR3 region: CSASSPQGSSYNSPLHF. CDR3 coding DNA: TGCAGTGCTAGTTCCCCCCAGGGGAGCTCCTATAATTCACCCCTCCACTTT.

This chain uses TRBV4-3 with TRBJ2-3; 10 positions agree with TRBD2. This CDR3 comprises 20 residues. Unmatched junction bases numbered 18, after V lost 2 bases and J lost 4 bases. In germline, CDR1 is LGHNA, CDR2 YSLEER. CDR3 region: CASSQRWASGGRRFADTQYF. In nucleotides, the CDR3 is TGCGCCAGCAGCCAAAGGTGGGCTAGCGGGGGCCGTAGATTCGCAGATACGCAGTATTTT.

This chain connects TRBV19 to TRBJ2-7; no clear D. CDR3 length equals 14 residues. V gave up 4 bases and J gave up 2 bases, with 12 bases separating them. Germline V gives CDR1 LNHDA, CDR2 SQIVND (reference sequence). The CDR3 loop reads CASSNDRGPYEQYF. DNA of the CDR3: TGTGCCAGTAGTAACGACCGAGGTCCCTACGAGCAGTACTTC.

The chain joins TRBV7-2 to TRBJ2-3; 9 bases align to TRBD2. Losses at the gene ends were 2 bases for V and 3 bases for J; bases not matched to a gene: 9. CDR1 and CDR2 from the germline V gene are SGHTA and FQGNSA. The CDR3 loop spans 17 amino acids. In DNA, the CDR3 is TGTGCCAGCAGCTTACCCGCCGCGGGAGGGCCTACAGATACGCAGTATTTT. Translated: CASSLPAAGGPTDTQYF. Supplemented by reference TRBV7-2 and TRBJ2-3, the full variable domain reads GAGVSQSPSNKVTEKGKDVELRCDPISGHTALYWYRQSLGQGLEFLIYFQGNSAPDKSGLPSDRFSAERTGGSVSTLTIQRTQQEDSAVYLCASSLPAAGGPTDTQYFGPGTRLTVL.

In regard to this clone: Other DNA sequences within the sample encode an identical CDR3. The genes are TRBV18 and TRBJ2-7, with TRBD1 identical over 8 bases. The germline V gene encodes CDR1 KGHSH and CDR2 LQKENI. The CDR3 totals 14 residues. J gave up 0 bases and V 3 bases, and 1 base lay outside the gene matches. For the CDR3, the DNA is TGTGCCAGCTCACCGACAGGGGTCTCCTACGAGCAGTACTTC. The encoded protein is CASSPTGVSYEQYF.